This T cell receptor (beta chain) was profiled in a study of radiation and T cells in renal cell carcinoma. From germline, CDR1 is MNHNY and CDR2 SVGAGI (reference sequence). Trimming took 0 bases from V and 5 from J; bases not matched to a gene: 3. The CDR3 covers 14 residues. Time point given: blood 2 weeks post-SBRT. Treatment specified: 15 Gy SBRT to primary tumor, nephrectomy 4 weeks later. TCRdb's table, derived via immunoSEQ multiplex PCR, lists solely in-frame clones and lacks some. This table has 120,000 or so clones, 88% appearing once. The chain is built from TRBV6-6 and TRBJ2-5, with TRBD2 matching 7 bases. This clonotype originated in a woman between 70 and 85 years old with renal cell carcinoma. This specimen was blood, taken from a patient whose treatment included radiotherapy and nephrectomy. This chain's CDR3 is CASSYSGGSETQYF. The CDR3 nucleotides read TGTGCCAGCAGTTACTCGGGGGGGAGCGAGACCCAGTACTTC.